This T cell receptor beta chain appears in the sequencing data of a study of CD8+ T cells in alopecia areata. Comment on this clone: Mouse gene names and germline throughout.

The authors sorted pooled cutaneous lymph node cells using CD4, CD8alpha, NKG2D, NKG2ACE and other markers. cDNA reverse transcribed from extracted RNA served as the sequencing template. The assay was immunoSEQ multiplex PCR, and TCRdb's table has in-frame clones only and misses some. The repertoire shows around 300,000 clones, none seen only once; the top ten take 0.9% to 1.5%. The specimen sequenced was CD4+ T cells sorted from a lymph node. The source is a C3H/HeJ mouse with alopecia areata. These mice share the MHC haplotype H2-k.

CDR3: CASSLGLASAETLYF. Partial CDR3 DNA: TGTGCCAGCAGTCTCGGACTGGCTAGTGCAGAA. V usage is TRBV19 and J usage is TRBJ2-3; 7 nucleotides agree with TRBD2. Read sequence stops 4 residues before the CDR3 end, and the germline J gene provides the missing end. Germline values: CDR1 FNHDT, CDR2 SITEND (reference sequence). The CDR3 has 15 amino acids. V lost 4 bases, J lost 0 bases, and 5 bases stayed unmatched.